This TCR beta chain was sequenced in a study of cytomegalovirus exposure and HLA in healthy donors. Study-wide background: According to later analysis, the same platform produced the 130 or so validation and about 630 first-cohort repertoires. Points from the study as a whole: According to a subsequent analysis, TCR clusters from the first cohort were inclined to appear together in the roughly 120 validation repertoires. Rarity characterized most TCR sequences, yet some public TCRs appeared in many donors. Three chains linked to CMV were shown in vitro to be specific for CMV antigens.

Profiling relied on immunoSEQ multiplex PCR, and the TCRdb table lists in-frame clones only, not all of them. The sample consists of some 190,000 clones, around nine tenths of them appearing once. For this clone: The antigen remains undetermined.

Sequencing was done on a sample of PBMCs. The sequence was collected from a man aged 25 to 40 in good health and CMV-seropositive.

CDR3: CASSPAAPNTGELFF. CDR3 bases: TGTGCCAGCTCACCAGCAGCTCCGAACACCGGGGAGCTGTTTTTT. V usage is TRBV18 and J usage is TRBJ2-2, with D hard to call. The CDR3 loop spans 15 amino acids. Per germline, CDR1 KGHSH and CDR2 LQKENI. Trimming pared 2 bases from V and 0 bases from J, leaving 7 bases between.